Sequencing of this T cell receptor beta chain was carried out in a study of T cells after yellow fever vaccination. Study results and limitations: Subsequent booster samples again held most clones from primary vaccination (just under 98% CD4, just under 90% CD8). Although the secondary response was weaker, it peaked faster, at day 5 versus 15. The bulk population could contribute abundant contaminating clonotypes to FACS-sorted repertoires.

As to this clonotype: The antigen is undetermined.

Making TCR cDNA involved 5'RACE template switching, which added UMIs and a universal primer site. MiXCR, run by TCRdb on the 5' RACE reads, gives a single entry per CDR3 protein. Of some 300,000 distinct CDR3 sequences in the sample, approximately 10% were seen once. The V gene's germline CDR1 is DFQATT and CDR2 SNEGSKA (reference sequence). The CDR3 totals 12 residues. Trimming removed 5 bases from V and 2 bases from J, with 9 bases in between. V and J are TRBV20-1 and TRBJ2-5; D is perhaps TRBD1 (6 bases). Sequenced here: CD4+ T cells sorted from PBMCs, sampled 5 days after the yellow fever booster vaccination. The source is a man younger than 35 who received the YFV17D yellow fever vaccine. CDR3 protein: CSASDRQETQYF. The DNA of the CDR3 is TGCAGTGCTTCCGACAGGCAAGAGACCCAGTACTTC.